The T cell receptor beta chain under discussion was sequenced for a study of blood T cell repertoires in COVID-19. Study-wide context: PBMCs, B-cell-depleted T cells, or T cells were the source of the cDNA or gDNA that made up the material.

Assay: immunoSEQ multiplex PCR; the TCRdb copy retains only in-frame clones and omits some. The sample comprises over 150,000 clones, more than 75% of which are singletons, and about 2.6% rests with the top ten. The length of the CDR3 is 14 residues. Germline V gene lookup returns CDR1 SGHRS and CDR2 YFSETQ. V was shortened by 6 bases and J by 4 bases, with 14 bases between the two germline ends. The sample consisted of peripheral blood. This receptor was obtained from a man in his forties or fifties with active or convalescent COVID-19. This sequence joins TRBV5-1 and TRBJ2-1; tentatively, D is TRBD2 (6 bases). CDR3 loop: CASTLTGGYNEQFF. CDR3 nucleotide sequence: TGCGCCAGCACTCTAACAGGAGGGTACAATGAGCAGTTCTTC.